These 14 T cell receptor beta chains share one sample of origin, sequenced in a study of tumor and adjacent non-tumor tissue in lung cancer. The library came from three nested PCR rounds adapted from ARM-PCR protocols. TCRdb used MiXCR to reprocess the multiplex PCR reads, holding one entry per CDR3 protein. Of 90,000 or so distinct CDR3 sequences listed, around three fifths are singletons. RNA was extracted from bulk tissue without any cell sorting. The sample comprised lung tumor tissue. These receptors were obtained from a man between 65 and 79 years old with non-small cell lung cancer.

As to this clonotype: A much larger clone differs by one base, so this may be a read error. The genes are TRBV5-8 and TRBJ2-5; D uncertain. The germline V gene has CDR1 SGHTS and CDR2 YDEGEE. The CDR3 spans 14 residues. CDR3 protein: CASSFSSLQEIQYF. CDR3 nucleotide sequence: TGTGCCAGCAGCTTTAGCTCTCTACAAGAGATCCAGTACTTC.

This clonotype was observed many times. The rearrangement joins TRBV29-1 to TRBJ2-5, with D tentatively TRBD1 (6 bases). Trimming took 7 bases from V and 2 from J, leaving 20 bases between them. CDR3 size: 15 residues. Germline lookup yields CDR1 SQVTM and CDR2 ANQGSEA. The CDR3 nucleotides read TGCAGCGCCAAGGAGGACAGTAGAGCACAAGAGACCCAGTACTTC. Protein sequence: CSAKEDSRAQETQYF.

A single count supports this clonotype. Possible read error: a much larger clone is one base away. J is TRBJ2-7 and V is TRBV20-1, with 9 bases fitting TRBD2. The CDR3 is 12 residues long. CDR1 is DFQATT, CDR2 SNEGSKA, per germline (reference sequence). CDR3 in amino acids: CSTSGRANEQYF. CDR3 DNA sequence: TGCAGTACTAGCGGGCGGGCAAACGAGCAGTACTTC.

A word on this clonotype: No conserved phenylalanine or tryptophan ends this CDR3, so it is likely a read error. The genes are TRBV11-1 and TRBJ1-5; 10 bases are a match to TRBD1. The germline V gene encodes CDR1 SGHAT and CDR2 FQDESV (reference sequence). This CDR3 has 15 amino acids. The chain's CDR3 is CTSSLGTGANQPQHC. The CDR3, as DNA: TGTACCAGCAGCTTAGGGACAGGGGCCAATCAACCCCAGCATTGT.

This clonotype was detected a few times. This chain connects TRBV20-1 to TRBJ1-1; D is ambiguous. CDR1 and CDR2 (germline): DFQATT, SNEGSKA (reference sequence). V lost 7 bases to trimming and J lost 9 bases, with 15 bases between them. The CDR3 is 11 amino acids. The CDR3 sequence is CSGEVSEKAFF. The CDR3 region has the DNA TGCAGTGGCGAGGTTTCGGAAAAAGCTTTCTTT.

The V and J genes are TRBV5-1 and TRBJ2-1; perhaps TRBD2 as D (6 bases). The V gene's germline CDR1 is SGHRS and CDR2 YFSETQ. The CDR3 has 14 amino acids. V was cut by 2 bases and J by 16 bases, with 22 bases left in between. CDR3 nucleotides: TGCGCCAGCAGCTTTTCCGTGACTAGAGCTGCGCAATTCTTC. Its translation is CASSFSVTRAAQFF.

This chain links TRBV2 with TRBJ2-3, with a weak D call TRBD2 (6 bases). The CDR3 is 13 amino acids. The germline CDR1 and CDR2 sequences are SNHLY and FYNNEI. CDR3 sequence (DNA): TGTGGCAGTGAGACTAGGGTGACAGATACGCAGTATTTT. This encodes CGSETRVTDTQYF.

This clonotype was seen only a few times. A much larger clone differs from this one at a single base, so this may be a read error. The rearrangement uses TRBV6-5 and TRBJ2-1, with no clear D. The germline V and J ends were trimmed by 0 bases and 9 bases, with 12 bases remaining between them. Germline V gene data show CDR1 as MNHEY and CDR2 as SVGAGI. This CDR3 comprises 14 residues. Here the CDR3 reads CASSYSWRPSEQFF. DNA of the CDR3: TGTGCCAGCAGTTACTCGTGGCGCCCCAGTGAGCAGTTCTTC.

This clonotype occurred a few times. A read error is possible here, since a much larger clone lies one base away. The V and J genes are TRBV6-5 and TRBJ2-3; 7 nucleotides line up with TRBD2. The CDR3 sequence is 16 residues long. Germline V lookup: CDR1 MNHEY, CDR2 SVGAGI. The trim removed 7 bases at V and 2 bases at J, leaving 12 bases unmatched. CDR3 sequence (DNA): TGTGCCAGCAACCGGGGGGTGGACCGTTTCACAGATACGCAGTATTTT. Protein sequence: CASNRGVDRFTDTQYF.

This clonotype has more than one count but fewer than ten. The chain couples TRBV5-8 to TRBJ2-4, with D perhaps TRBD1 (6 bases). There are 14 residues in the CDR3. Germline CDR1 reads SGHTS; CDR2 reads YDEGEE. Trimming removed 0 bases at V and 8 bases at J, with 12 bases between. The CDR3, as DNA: TGTGCCAGCAGCTTGGGGCAGGGGATAGACATTCAGTACTTC. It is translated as CASSLGQGIDIQYF.

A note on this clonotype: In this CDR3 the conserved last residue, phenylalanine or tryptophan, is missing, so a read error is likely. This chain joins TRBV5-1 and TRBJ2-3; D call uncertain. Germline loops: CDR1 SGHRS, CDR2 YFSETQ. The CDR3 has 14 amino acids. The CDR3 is CASSLISSTDKQYL. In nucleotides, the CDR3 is TGCGCCAGCAGTTTGATCAGCAGCACAGATAAGCAGTATCTT.

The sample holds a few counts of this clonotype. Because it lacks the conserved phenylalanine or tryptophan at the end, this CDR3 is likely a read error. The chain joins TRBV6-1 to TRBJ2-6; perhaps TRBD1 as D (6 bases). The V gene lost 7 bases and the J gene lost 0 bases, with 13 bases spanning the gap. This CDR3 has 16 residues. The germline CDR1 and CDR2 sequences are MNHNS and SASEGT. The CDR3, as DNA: TGTGCCAGCAATGCTGAGGACAGCTCTGGGGCCAACGTCCTGACTTTA. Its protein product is CASNAEDSSGANVLTL.

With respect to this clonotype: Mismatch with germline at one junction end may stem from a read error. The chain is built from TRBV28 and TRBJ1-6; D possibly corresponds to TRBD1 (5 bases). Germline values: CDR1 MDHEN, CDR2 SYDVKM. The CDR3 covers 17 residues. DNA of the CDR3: TGTACCAGCAGATGTATGGAGGGTGGACAAGGGGATTCACCCCTCCACTTT. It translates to CTSRCMEGGQGDSPLHF. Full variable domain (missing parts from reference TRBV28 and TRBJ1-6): DVKVTQSSRYLVKRTGEKVFLECVQDMDHENMFWYRQDPGLGLRLIYFSYDVKMKEKGDIPEGYSVSREKKERFSLILESASTNQTSMYLCTSRCMEGGQGDSPLHFGNGTRLTVT.

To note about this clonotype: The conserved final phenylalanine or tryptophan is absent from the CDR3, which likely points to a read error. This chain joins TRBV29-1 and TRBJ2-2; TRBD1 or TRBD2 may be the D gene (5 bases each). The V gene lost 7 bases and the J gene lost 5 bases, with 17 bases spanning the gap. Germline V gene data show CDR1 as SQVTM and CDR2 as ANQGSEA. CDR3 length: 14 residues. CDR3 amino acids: CSAKARGVTGELFI. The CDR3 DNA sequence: TGCAGCGCCAAGGCCCGGGGCGTAACCGGGGAGCTGTTTATT.